The 31 T cell receptor beta chains below were found in one sample sequenced in a study of cytomegalovirus exposure and HLA in healthy donors. This PCR relied on a set of 60 Vbeta primers and 13 Jbeta primers. Clones were read by immunoSEQ multiplex PCR, and TCRdb kept only the in-frame ones, dropping some. This sample has 110,000 to 150,000 clones, with 80% to 90% found just once. The sample was PBMCs. The receptor set was obtained from a woman aged 40 to 50 in good health and CMV-seropositive.

This sequence joins TRBV5-4 and TRBJ2-1; the match to TRBD2 covers 9 bases. Germline V lookup: CDR1 SGHNT, CDR2 YYREEE (reference sequence). CDR3 size: 15 residues. V shed 4 bases, J shed 5 bases, and the junction held 7 bases outside the gene matches. The CDR3 sequence is CASSRSGGRNNEQFF. In DNA form, the CDR3 reads TGTGCCAGCAGCCGAAGCGGGGGGCGAAACAATGAGCAGTTCTTC.

J is TRBJ1-4 and V is TRBV27; D is undetermined. This CDR3 is built from 18 residues. Trimming removed 2 bases at V and 0 bases at J, with 16 bases between. Germline CDR1 is MNHEY and CDR2 is SMNVEV (reference sequence). The CDR3, as DNA: TGTGCCAGCAGTTTAAGAGGTGGTTGGCGACCAACTAATGAAAAACTGTTTTTT. It specifies CASSLRGGWRPTNEKLFF.

The chain combines TRBV6-6 with TRBJ1-4; 8 bases agree with TRBD1. The CDR3 loop spans 14 amino acids. Germline-derived CDR1 and CDR2 are MNHNY and SVGAGI (reference sequence). After removal of 2 bases from V and 8 bases from J, the junction contained 4 bases not matched to a gene. This chain's CDR3 is CASSYGQGWEKLFF. CDR3 DNA: TGTGCCAGCAGTTACGGACAGGGTTGGGAAAAACTGTTTTTT.

The CDR3 coding sequence is TGTGCCAGCAGCTGGGGGACAGGGGGTATGAATGAGCAGTTCTTC. It translates to CASSWGTGGMNEQFF. The J gene is TRBJ2-1, the V gene TRBV7-8; 11 bases align to TRBD1. CDR1 and CDR2 (germline): SGHVS, FQNEAQ. V trimming: 4 bases; J trimming: 7 bases; junction bases outside the gene matches: 6. The CDR3 sequence is 15 residues long.

V usage is TRBV7-3 and J usage is TRBJ2-1; possibly TRBD1 for D (6 bases). Trimming removed 2 bases from V and 6 bases from J, with 11 bases in between. Germline V gene lookup returns CDR1 SGHTA and CDR2 FQGTGA. This CDR3 contains 14 residues. CDR3 sequence reads: CASSLLGGFNEQFF. The CDR3, as DNA: TGTGCCAGCAGCTTACTAGGGGGTTTCAATGAGCAGTTCTTC.

The genes are TRBV14 and TRBJ1-2; a possible D gene is TRBD1 (6 bases). CDR1 and CDR2 from the germline V gene are SGHDN and FVKESK. Trimming took off 4 bases at V and 7 bases at J, with 16 bases between the two ends. CDR3 length: 14 residues. The CDR3 DNA sequence: TGTGCCAGCAGCCCCCTTGGGGGGGCAAGTGGCTACACCTTC. It translates to CASSPLGGASGYTF.

This clone appeared once. This chain uses TRBV30 with TRBJ1-5; the D gene is possibly TRBD1 (5 bases). This CDR3 contains 14 residues. The germline gives CDR1 GTSNPN, CDR2 SVGIG (reference sequence). Trimming took 0 bases from V and 4 from J, leaving 10 bases between them. The CDR3 DNA follows: TGTGCCTGGAGTGTAGGGGCAGTTAATCAGCCCCAGCATTTT. Translating it yields CAWSVGAVNQPQHF.

This clone was counted once. This rearrangement joins TRBV28 to TRBJ1-2; D gene ambiguous. V was pared by 4 bases and J by 8 bases, with 17 bases between. Germline values: CDR1 MDHEN, CDR2 SYDVKM. The CDR3 runs to 14 residues. The CDR3: CASSWTSAVRGYTF. The CDR3 DNA follows: TGTGCCAGCAGTTGGACTTCTGCCGTCCGGGGCTACACCTTC.

This clone was picked up one time. CDR3 amino acids: CASRASRDRGYEQYF. The CDR3 region has the DNA TGTGCCAGCAGGGCGAGCCGGGACAGGGGGTACGAGCAGTACTTC. J is TRBJ2-7 and V is TRBV5-4, with 11 bases matching TRBD1. The CDR3 runs 15 residues. V gave up 5 bases and J gave up 4 bases; unmatched junction bases: 8. CDR1 and CDR2 from the germline V gene are SGHNT and YYREEE (reference sequence).

The chain recombines TRBV10-3 with TRBJ2-3, with D possibly matching TRBD2 (6 bases). The CDR3 contains 13 residues. Germline CDR1 ENHRY, CDR2 SYGVKD. V lost 3 bases to trimming and J lost 10 bases, with 14 bases between them. Here the CDR3 reads CAISDVEGISQYF. CDR3 nucleotides: TGTGCCATCAGTGATGTGGAGGGGATCTCGCAGTATTTT.

This clone was recorded a few times. This chain connects TRBV4-2 to TRBJ2-7; maybe TRBD2 (5 bases). Germline V gene data show CDR1 as LGHNA and CDR2 as YNFKEQ. V was cut by 0 bases and J by 1 base, with 13 bases left in between. CDR3 length: 16 residues. This chain's CDR3 is CASSQDEGLRSYEQYF. The CDR3, as DNA: TGTGCCAGCAGCCAAGATGAAGGACTGAGATCCTACGAGCAGTACTTC.

The rearrangement links TRBV5-1 to TRBJ1-1; 8 bases map to TRBD1. The germline V gene encodes CDR1 SGHRS and CDR2 YFSETQ. The CDR3 length is 14 residues. Germline trimming cut 6 bases from V and 2 bases from J; bases unmatched to any gene: 6. The CDR3 DNA is TGCGCCAGCAAGCCAGGGGGCGTAAACACTGAAGCTTTCTTT. It yields the protein CASKPGGVNTEAFF.

The chain links TRBV6-1 to TRBJ2-1, with TRBD2 matching over 11 bases. The CDR3 covers 16 residues. Per the germline V gene, CDR1 is MNHNS and CDR2 is SASEGT. The trim removed 1 base at V and 9 bases at J, leaving 8 bases unmatched. The CDR3 region has the DNA TGTGCCAGCAGTGAAGTTCTAGCGGGAGGAAATGGTGAGCAGTTCTTC. Translation gives CASSEVLAGGNGEQFF.

The J gene is TRBJ1-6, the V gene TRBV7-2; possible D gene TRBD1, 6 bases. CDR1 is SGHTA and CDR2 is FQGNSA in the germline V gene. Trimming took 5 bases from V and 0 from J, leaving 17 bases between them. The CDR3 runs 18 residues. The CDR3 DNA follows: TGTGCCAGCAGCCGCCACGGGGGGCGAAGCTCCTATAATTCACCCCTCCACTTT. It codes for CASSRHGGRSSYNSPLHF.

This chain connects TRBV7-2 to TRBJ1-3; the D gene is possibly TRBD1 (6 bases). This CDR3 has 17 residues. Trimming stripped 3 bases from V and 2 bases from J, with 17 bases between. Germline V lookup: CDR1 SGHTA, CDR2 FQGNSA. Here the CDR3 DNA reads TGTGCCAGCAGCTTTTCAGTGTTCGGACAGCCTGGAAACACCATATATTTT. It codes for CASSFSVFGQPGNTIYF. Variable domain in full (rest from reference TRBV7-2 and TRBJ1-3): GAGVSQSPSNKVTEKGKDVELRCDPISGHTALYWYRQSLGQGLEFLIYFQGNSAPDKSGLPSDRFSAERTGGSVSTLTIQRTQQEDSAVYLCASSFSVFGQPGNTIYFGEGSWLTVV.

The J gene is TRBJ1-2, the V gene TRBV9; D remains ambiguous. CDR1 SGDLS and CDR2 YYNGEE come from the germline V gene. V was clipped by 4 bases and J by 7 bases, with 14 bases between them. CDR3 length: 13 residues. CDR3 in amino acids: CASSQNEGSGYTF. In DNA, the CDR3 is TGTGCCAGCAGCCAGAATGAGGGAAGTGGCTACACCTTC.

The chain employs TRBV7-6 and TRBJ2-5; 8 nucleotides line up with TRBD1. This CDR3 is 15 amino acids long. CDR1 and CDR2 (germline): SGHVS, FNYEAQ. The junction had 8 bases not matched to a gene; V was cut back by 3 bases and J by 5 bases. For the CDR3, the DNA is TGTGCCAGCAGCTTCGGGACAGGACAAGGCGAGACCCAGTACTTC. Its translation is CASSFGTGQGETQYF.

In this sample, this clone turned up a few times. The chain has TRBV2 and TRBJ1-6; 8 bases align to TRBD1. J was trimmed by 7 bases and V by 1 base; bases with no gene match: 6. The CDR3 runs to 16 residues. Germline V CDR1 and CDR2: SNHLY, FYNNEI. CDR3 DNA sequence: TGTGCCAGCAGTGAAGAACCAGGGGGCCGGAATTCACCCCTCCACTTT. Amino acids: CASSEEPGGRNSPLHF.

This clone was detected only once. V usage is TRBV15 and J usage is TRBJ2-7; 11 nucleotides line up with TRBD1. V was pared by 5 bases and J by 9 bases, with 12 bases of the junction left unmatched. Germline V gene data show CDR1 as LNHNV and CDR2 as YYDKDF (reference sequence). CDR3 length equals 15 residues. The DNA for the CDR3 is TGTGCCACCAGCCTCTCATCGGGACAGGGGGTTGTGCAGTACTTC. It codes for CATSLSSGQGVVQYF.

The chain recombines TRBV28 with TRBJ1-3; D uncertain. Trimming removed 5 bases at V and 0 bases at J, with 14 bases between. In germline, CDR1 is MDHEN, CDR2 SYDVKM. The CDR3 covers 16 residues. CDR3 DNA: TGTGCCAGCAGTCTCGGAGCGGCGAGCTCTGGAAACACCATATATTTT. Residues: CASSLGAASSGNTIYF.

The chain links TRBV18 to TRBJ2-6; D not certain. Germline V CDR1 and CDR2: KGHSH, LQKENI. V lost 6 bases and J lost 9, with 18 bases in between. CDR3 length equals 15 residues. CDR3: CASSPEQIIGNVLTF. CDR3 bases: TGTGCCAGCTCCCCCGAGCAAATTATCGGCAACGTCCTGACTTTC.

This clone came up once. The chain couples TRBV6-4 to TRBJ2-4, with TRBD1 matching over 9 bases. V lost 10 bases, J lost 0 bases, and 10 bases stayed unmatched. The CDR3 spans 16 residues. Germline V gene data show CDR1 as MRHNA and CDR2 as SNTAGT. CDR3 bases: TGTGCCACCGGGACAGGGAAGGATCTAGCCAAAAACATTCAGTACTTC. The encoded protein is CATGTGKDLAKNIQYF.

This clone appeared once. Other DNA sequences within the sample encode an identical CDR3. The chain employs TRBV10-3 and TRBJ1-1; 7 bases agree with TRBD1. CDR1 is ENHRY, CDR2 SYGVKD, per germline. This CDR3 region has 13 residues. Trimming removed 5 bases from V and 1 base from J; junction bases left unmatched: 1. CDR3 protein: CAISRTGNTEAFF. CDR3 in DNA: TGTGCCATCAGTAGGACAGGGAACACTGAAGCTTTCTTT.

This chain joins TRBV19 and TRBJ2-1; no definite D call. Trimming removed 0 bases at V and 6 bases at J, with 6 bases between. The CDR3 contains 13 residues. Germline lookup yields CDR1 LNHDA and CDR2 SQIVND (reference sequence). The CDR3 nucleotides read TGTGCCAGTAGTATAGACTCAGGCAATGAGCAGTTCTTC. Translating it yields CASSIDSGNEQFF. Looking up the rest from reference TRBV19 and TRBJ2-1 gives the full variable domain: DGGITQSPKYLFRKEGQNVTLSCEQNLNHDAMYWYRQDPGQGLRLIYYSQIVNDFQKGDIAEGYSVSREKKESFPLTVTSAQKNPTAFYLCASSIDSGNEQFFGPGTRLTVL.

The chain joins TRBV14 to TRBJ2-5, with 7 nucleotides matching TRBD1. The length of the CDR3 is 14 residues. Germline values: CDR1 SGHDN, CDR2 FVKESK. Trimming took 4 bases from V and 4 from J; bases not matched to a gene: 6. The CDR3 coding sequence is TGTGCCAGCAGCCTCAGGGGGTATGGAGAGACCCAGTACTTC. Its protein is CASSLRGYGETQYF.

The J gene is TRBJ1-1, the V gene TRBV6-1; D gene uncertain. This CDR3 region has 14 residues. Germline loops: CDR1 MNHNS, CDR2 SASEGT. V was shortened by 2 bases and J by 1 base, with 8 bases between the two germline ends. The CDR3 region is CASSEQVANTEAFF. CDR3 nucleotides: TGTGCCAGCAGTGAACAGGTGGCGAACACTGAAGCTTTCTTT.

V is TRBV27 and J is TRBJ2-2, with 8 positions matching TRBD1. V gave up 5 bases and J gave up 6 bases; unmatched junction bases: 8. Germline assignment: CDR1 MNHEY and CDR2 SMNVEV (reference sequence). The CDR3 runs 15 residues. The CDR3: CASSLKQGVPGELFF. The CDR3 DNA follows: TGTGCCAGCAGTCTTAAACAGGGGGTACCCGGGGAGCTGTTTTTT.

This clone has more than one count but fewer than ten. The chain combines TRBV15 with TRBJ2-1; 7 bases are shared with TRBD1. Germline V gene lookup returns CDR1 LNHNV and CDR2 YYDKDF (reference sequence). V shed 0 bases and J 2 bases; nucleotides not matched to a gene: 4. This CDR3 region has 16 residues. DNA of the CDR3: TGTGCCACCAGCAGAGATCCGGGGACAGCCTACAATGAGCAGTTCTTC. This codes for CATSRDPGTAYNEQFF. Combining the CDR3 with reference TRBV15 and TRBJ2-1 gives the whole variable domain DAMVIQNPRYQVTQFGKPVTLSCSQTLNHNVMYWYQQKSSQAPKLLFHYYDKDFNNEADTPDNFQSRRPNTSFCFLDIRSPGLGDTAMYLCATSRDPGTAYNEQFFGPGTRLTVL.

This chain uses TRBV18 with TRBJ2-7, with D tentatively TRBD2 (5 bases). The CDR3 has 13 amino acids. The V and J ends lost 6 bases and 7 bases respectively, with 16 bases between them. CDR1 and CDR2 (germline): KGHSH, LQKENI. For the CDR3, the DNA is TGTGCCAGCTCTTCAGACGAGGGTGGGGAGCAGTACTTC. Translating it yields CASSSDEGGEQYF. The full variable domain, rest sourced from reference TRBV18 and TRBJ2-7, is NAGVMQNPRHLVRRRGQEARLRCSPMKGHSHVYWYRQLPEEGLKFMVYLQKENIIDESGMPKERFSAEFPKEGPSILRIQQVVRGDSAAYFCASSSDEGGEQYFGPGTRLTVT.

V and J are TRBV4-2 and TRBJ2-3; D gene ambiguous. The CDR3 spans 14 residues. Germline-derived CDR1 and CDR2 are LGHNA and YNFKEQ. The V gene lost 4 bases and the J gene lost 2 bases, with 10 bases spanning the gap. The CDR3 nucleotides are TGTGCCAGCAGCCCCTCTCCCTACACAGATACGCAGTATTTT. This codes for CASSPSPYTDTQYF.

The genes are TRBV28 and TRBJ1-2; no firm D call. The CDR3 is made up of 15 amino acids. Germline V gives CDR1 MDHEN, CDR2 SYDVKM. V lost 5 bases, J lost 10 bases, and 23 bases lay in between. The CDR3 DNA follows: TGTGCCAGCAGTCCTCCTGGCTCCGCCAAACTACACTACACCTTC. Its translation is CASSPPGSAKLHYTF.